This T cell receptor (beta chain) emerged from a study of T cell clusters in autoimmune cytopenias. The length of the CDR3 is 14 residues. Germline V gene data show CDR1 as MNHEY and CDR2 as SMNVEV (reference sequence). Each sample's input was 200 to 250 ng genomic DNA, some 38,000 genome equivalents. One tube held mixed TRB-A and TRB-B primer pools for touch-down PCR. TCRdb re-called the multiplex PCR reads; every CDR3 protein appears as one record, without DNA. The sample table sets out nearly 15,000 distinct CDR3 sequences. As to this clonotype: Its target is not known.

Study-level results: Primary autoimmune cytopenia patients seemingly lacked the physiological T cell clusters found in healthy donors. Compared with active autoimmune hepatitis patients, healthy donors showed almost three-fold more exclusive TRB clusters.

The same specimen was also included in a second study, on T cell repertoires in aging, cancer and after chemotherapy. As that study records: Donors were grouped into six age bands spanning 30 or younger through 70 or older. The repertoire data cannot show anything about immunological memory following chemotherapy.

This TCR derives from a human donor in good health. The sample consisted of peripheral blood. The rearrangement links TRBV27 to TRBJ1-1. The CDR3 spells CASSSQSINTEAFF.